This T cell receptor (beta chain) was obtained from a study of blood T cell repertoires in COVID-19. Germline V gene lookup returns CDR1 SGHTA and CDR2 FQGNSA. This CDR3 is 15 amino acids long. Trimming shortened V by 7 bases and J by 2 bases, and 16 bases separated the two germline ends. Authors' processing steps: Amplification with reference gene primers provided the estimates of nucleated cell counts. Sequencing used immunoSEQ multiplex PCR; TCRdb keeps in-frame clones, though not all of them. V, J and clone size derive from that table, while D and trimming were established from the DNA sequence. The data hold 200,000 to 300,000 clones, with about nine tenths observed a single time.

Material for sequencing was peripheral blood. The receptor was isolated from a man in his forties who had recovered from COVID-19. The rearrangement links TRBV7-2 to TRBJ2-3, with D possibly TRBD2 on 5 matching bases. The CDR3, as DNA: TGTGCCAGCAACCTCCCCCGGGGTGTCACAGATACGCAGTATTTT. It specifies CASNLPRGVTDTQYF.